A single sample gave rise to the 29 T cell receptor beta chains below, sequenced in a study of T-cell reconstitution after alpha-beta-depleted transplantation in children. As it was prepared, the TCRbeta library received unique molecular identifiers. In TCRdb, the PCR reads were re-called with MiXCR into one record per CDR3 protein. The sample lists roughly 570,000 distinct CDR3 sequences; 27% were seen once. Specimen: PBMCs, collected before TCRalphabeta/CD19-depleted stem cell transplant. These receptors came from a boy under three years old with Wiskott-Aldrich syndrome, due to receive a stem cell transplant.

This clonotype was counted between two and nine times. The V and J genes are TRBV5-6 and TRBJ2-1; no clear D. Trimming shortened V by 1 base and J by 6 bases, and 8 bases separated the two germline ends. Germline V lookup: CDR1 SGHDT, CDR2 YYEEEE. The CDR3 has 13 amino acids. The CDR3 sequence is CASSLIAANEQFF. The CDR3 nucleotides read TGTGCCAGCAGCTTGATCGCGGCCAATGAGCAGTTCTTC.

The chain joins TRBV12-3 or TRBV12-4 to TRBJ2-1; D is undetermined. With 3 bases removed from V and 3 bases from J, the gap between germline ends came to 12 bases. The CDR3 is made up of 15 amino acids. CDR3 DNA: TGTGCCAGCAGTTTCCTTCCCAGCTTCTACAATGAGCAGTTCTTC. Amino acids: CASSFLPSFYNEQFF.

This clonotype was found a few times. J is TRBJ2-2 and V is TRBV7-9, with 7 bases lining up with TRBD2. The CDR3 runs to 14 residues. CDR1 SEHNR and CDR2 FQNEAQ come from the germline V gene (reference sequence). V gave up 6 bases and J gave up 6 bases; unmatched junction bases: 7. CDR3 amino acids: CASRGGSRSGELFF. The CDR3 DNA is TGTGCCAGCAGAGGCGGGAGCCGATCCGGGGAGCTGTTTTTT.

The rearrangement uses TRBV6-2 or TRBV6-3 and TRBJ2-7; 7 bases align to TRBD1. CDR1 is MNHEY, CDR2 SVGEGT, per germline. The CDR3 contains 15 residues. The J segment lost 4 bases and the V segment lost 8 bases, leaving 14 bases of the junction unmatched. The CDR3 here is CASLSSRTGAYEQYF. CDR3 DNA: TGTGCCAGCCTTTCCTCTAGGACAGGAGCTTACGAGCAGTACTTC.

The J gene is TRBJ2-5, the V gene TRBV20-1; TRBD2 aligns across 13 bases. This CDR3 spans 19 amino acids. Germline CDR1 DFQATT, CDR2 SNEGSKA (reference sequence). V was clipped by 5 bases and J by 4 bases; unmatched bases: 19. CDR3 in amino acids: CSARVGAGSGLAGVETQYF. DNA for the CDR3: TGCAGTGCTCGCGTGGGCGCCGGGTCAGGACTAGCGGGAGTAGAGACCCAGTACTTC.

The chain uses TRBV7-8 and TRBJ2-7; 9 positions match TRBD1. The CDR3 has 15 amino acids. Germline V gives CDR1 SGHVS, CDR2 FQNEAQ. V lost 0 bases, J lost 4 bases, and 4 bases stayed unmatched. For the CDR3, the DNA is TGTGCCAGCAGCTTAGCAGACAGGGGGACTTACGAGCAGTACTTC. Its protein is CASSLADRGTYEQYF.

Only a few counts were recorded for this clonotype. The V and J genes are TRBV5-1 and TRBJ2-7; 8 bases are a match to TRBD2. Germline V gene data show CDR1 as SGHRS and CDR2 as YFSETQ. The junction had 14 bases not matched to a gene; V was cut back by 4 bases and J by 2 bases. This CDR3 comprises 17 residues. CDR3 sequence (DNA): TGCGCCAGCAGCGAAAAGGGGTTGAAACTAGCGGCCTACGAGCAGTACTTC. Translated: CASSEKGLKLAAYEQYF.

This clonotype was detected ten times or more. The chain has TRBV21-1 and TRBJ2-7; the table's D call, TRBD1, was not checked against the DNA. TRBV21-1 is labeled a pseudogene. The CDR3 length is 13 residues. The DNA of the CDR3 is TGTGCCAGCAGCAGGGCGGGCTCCTACGAGCAGTACTTC. Its protein product is CASSRAGSYEQYF.

The rearrangement joins TRBV11-2 to TRBJ2-1; TRBD2 aligns across 11 bases. The J segment lost 3 bases and the V segment lost 4 bases, leaving 8 bases of the junction unmatched. The CDR3 totals 17 residues. Per the germline V gene, CDR1 is SGHAT and CDR2 is FQNNGV. The DNA for the CDR3 is TGTGCCAGCAGCTCTTTAGCGGGAGGGCCAATCTACAATGAGCAGTTCTTC. It translates to CASSSLAGGPIYNEQFF.

This clonotype was counted between two and nine times. The genes are TRBV29-1 and TRBJ1-3, with D unclear. Trimming removed 4 bases at V and 0 bases at J, with 7 bases between. The germline V gene has CDR1 SQVTM and CDR2 ANQGSEA. This CDR3 spans 13 amino acids. The CDR3 coding sequence is TGCAGCGTTGCAGAGCTCTCTGGAAACACCATATATTTT. Protein product: CSVAELSGNTIYF.

For this clonotype: At one end, the junction sequence differs from germline, possibly due to a read error. The V call is TRBV5-1, the J call TRBJ2-7; D is possibly TRBD2 (5 bases). CDR1 SGHRS and CDR2 YFSETQ come from the germline V gene. The CDR3 length is 14 residues. The CDR3 DNA reads as TGCGCCAGCAGCTTGGCCCGGGAAGGGTACGGGCAGTACTTC. Its protein product is CASSLAREGYGQYF.

The chain recombines TRBV12-5 with TRBJ2-1; no clear D. Germline CDR1 reads LGHNT; CDR2 reads FRNRAP. The length of the CDR3 is 17 residues. Trimming removed 5 bases at V and 0 bases at J, with 17 bases between. CDR3 sequence: CASGPTLVQSSYNEQFF. Written as DNA, the CDR3 is TGTGCTAGTGGTCCTACTTTGGTGCAAAGCTCCTACAATGAGCAGTTCTTC.

This clonotype was detected a few times. The V call is TRBV9, the J call TRBJ2-7; the match to TRBD2 covers 7 bases. Germline V gene sequence: CDR1 SGDLS, CDR2 YYNGEE. The CDR3 totals 14 residues. V lost 4 bases, J lost 5 bases, and 9 bases stayed unmatched. The CDR3 sequence is CASSPGVRENEQYF. The CDR3 DNA reads as TGTGCCAGCAGCCCAGGAGTGCGGGAGAACGAGCAGTACTTC.

This clonotype was observed a handful of times. This chain joins TRBV20-1 and TRBJ2-7, with D tentatively TRBD1 (5 bases). Per the germline V gene, CDR1 is DFQATT and CDR2 is SNEGSKA (reference sequence). Trimming removed 3 bases at V and 2 bases at J, with 14 bases between. This CDR3 contains 14 residues. For the CDR3, the DNA is TGCAGTGCTAGCCCTCCGACAGATCCCTACGAGCAGTACTTC. Translating it yields CSASPPTDPYEQYF.

The chain couples TRBV5-1 to TRBJ2-6; D is unresolved. Germline V gene data show CDR1 as SGHRS and CDR2 as YFSETQ. This CDR3 has 16 residues. V was pared by 3 bases and J by 0 bases, with 10 bases between. CDR3 protein: CASSSPTSSGANVLTF. The CDR3 DNA follows: TGCGCCAGCAGCTCGCCGACAAGCTCTGGGGCCAACGTCCTGACTTTC.

This clonotype was observed a handful of times. This chain links TRBV6-5 with TRBJ1-2, with 7 positions matching TRBD1. Per germline, CDR1 MNHEY and CDR2 SVGAGI. The V gene end was trimmed by 6 bases and the J gene end by 4 bases; junction bases not matched to a gene: 2. CDR3 length: 12 amino acids. As DNA, the CDR3 is TGTGCCAGCAGGGGGGACAGCTATGGCTACACCTTC. Translation gives CASRGDSYGYTF.

The CDR3 loop reads CASSPLRTPLSYNEQFF. The CDR3 nucleotides are TGTGCCAGCTCACCACTGAGGACACCTCTCTCCTACAATGAGCAGTTCTTC. V usage is TRBV18 and J usage is TRBJ2-1, with D perhaps matching TRBD1 (5 bases). Germline V gene lookup returns CDR1 KGHSH and CDR2 LQKENI. This CDR3 has 17 residues. V was trimmed by 1 base and J by 0 bases, leaving 13 bases between them.

The rearrangement uses TRBV29-1 and TRBJ1-3; possible D gene TRBD1, 5 bases. There are 13 residues in the CDR3. V was cut by 4 bases and J by 0 bases, with 7 bases left in between. Germline V lookup: CDR1 SQVTM, CDR2 ANQGSEA. CDR3: CSVGGISGNTIYF. The CDR3 nucleotides are TGCAGCGTTGGGGGGATCTCTGGAAACACCATATATTTT.

The chain employs TRBV19 and TRBJ2-2; 12 bases align to TRBD1. The CDR3 sequence is 18 residues long. The V gene's germline CDR1 is LNHDA and CDR2 SQIVND (reference sequence). The trim removed 3 bases at V and 4 bases at J, leaving 9 bases unmatched. The CDR3 reads CASSIRDRGRLSTGELFF. The CDR3 nucleotides are TGTGCCAGTAGTATCCGGGACAGGGGGCGCTTATCCACCGGGGAGCTGTTTTTT. Full variable domain (missing parts from reference TRBV19 and TRBJ2-2): DGGITQSPKYLFRKEGQNVTLSCEQNLNHDAMYWYRQDPGQGLRLIYYSQIVNDFQKGDIAEGYSVSREKKESFPLTVTSAQKNPTAFYLCASSIRDRGRLSTGELFFGEGSRLTVL.

The CDR3 DNA sequence: TGTGCCAGCAGCTTAAATAGACTAGCAAACGAGCAGTACTTC. This sequence encodes CASSLNRLANEQYF. The J gene is TRBJ2-7, the V gene TRBV7-2, with 7 bases aligning to TRBD2. The V segment lost 2 bases and the J segment 5 bases; nucleotides outside the gene matches: 6. The CDR3 has 14 amino acids. In germline, CDR1 is SGHTA, CDR2 FQGNSA. The full variable domain, its missing parts supplied by reference TRBV7-2 and TRBJ2-7, is GAGVSQSPSNKVTEKGKDVELRCDPISGHTALYWYRQSLGQGLEFLIYFQGNSAPDKSGLPSDRFSAERTGGSVSTLTIQRTQQEDSAVYLCASSLNRLANEQYFGPGTRLTVT.

The J gene is TRBJ2-7, the V gene TRBV5-6; tentative D call: TRBD2 (5 bases). V dropped 2 bases and J dropped 2 bases, with 14 bases sitting between them. From germline, CDR1 is SGHDT and CDR2 YYEEEE. The CDR3 runs to 15 residues. As DNA, the CDR3 is TGTGCCAGCAGCTTTAATAGCGTCGGCCCCTACGAGCAGTACTTC. Protein sequence: CASSFNSVGPYEQYF.

This clonotype has just a few counts. V usage is TRBV6-1 and J usage is TRBJ2-2, with 10 bases aligning to TRBD2. J gave up 5 bases and V 0 bases, and 6 bases lay outside the gene matches. Germline CDR1 reads MNHNS; CDR2 reads SASEGT. The CDR3 is 17 residues long. CDR3 coding DNA: TGTGCCAGCAGTGAAGCCGCTAGCGGGAGATGGACCGGGGAGCTGTTTTTT. It codes for CASSEAASGRWTGELFF.

This clonotype appeared a few times. The CDR3 loop reads CASSPSGRGVNTQYF. CDR3 in DNA: TGTGCCAGCAGTCCTAGCGGGAGGGGTGTAAATACGCAGTATTTT. This chain uses TRBV12-3 or TRBV12-4 with TRBJ2-3, with 12 nucleotides matching TRBD2. The CDR3 is 15 amino acids. Trimming cost V 5 bases and J 7 bases; bases outside gene matches: 7.

The table lists this clonotype with many counts. This rearrangement joins TRBV13 to TRBJ2-3; TRBD2 agrees at 11 bases. The V gene end was trimmed by 2 bases and the J gene end by 3 bases; junction bases not matched to a gene: 4. Germline V gene sequence: CDR1 PRHDT, CDR2 FYEKMQ (reference sequence). The CDR3 contains 16 residues. The DNA for the CDR3 is TGTGCCAGCAGCTTATTAGCGGGAGGGGGAACAGATACGCAGTATTTT. This sequence encodes CASSLLAGGGTDTQYF.

This chain links TRBV20-1 with TRBJ2-1; 8 bases align to TRBD2. Germline V gene sequence: CDR1 DFQATT, CDR2 SNEGSKA (reference sequence). Trimming at V came to 6 bases and at J to 0 bases, leaving 7 bases not matched to a gene. This CDR3 is 15 amino acids long. The CDR3 coding sequence is TGCAGTGCCATCCCTCTAGCGGGCTCCTACAATGAGCAGTTCTTC. It yields the protein CSAIPLAGSYNEQFF.

This chain links TRBV5-1 with TRBJ2-1, with TRBD1 matching 7 bases. CDR1 and CDR2 (germline): SGHRS, YFSETQ. V dropped 0 bases and J dropped 0; count of bases not matched to a gene: 12. The CDR3 sequence is 19 residues long. For the CDR3, the DNA is TGCGCCAGCAGCTTGGCCTTTCTAGACAGGGCCTCCTCCTACAATGAGCAGTTCTTC. Translated: CASSLAFLDRASSYNEQFF.

The chain uses TRBV5-6 and TRBJ2-1, with unresolved D. The CDR3 is 14 residues long. Germline V gene sequence: CDR1 SGHDT, CDR2 YYEEEE. Trimming stripped 7 bases from V and 5 bases from J, with 16 bases between. The CDR3 loop reads CASSGLGFHNEQFF. The CDR3, as DNA: TGTGCCAGCTCCGGGTTGGGATTTCACAATGAGCAGTTCTTC.

This clonotype has a handful of counts. This chain joins TRBV29-1 and TRBJ2-4, with D perhaps matching TRBD2 (6 bases). The CDR3 totals 13 residues. Germline CDR1 and CDR2: SQVTM and ANQGSEA. Between the trimmed V and J ends, which lost 7 bases and 4 bases, there was a span of 14 bases. CDR3 nucleotides: TGCAGCGCCCAGATTGGGGGGAAAAACATTCAGTACTTC. This encodes CSAQIGGKNIQYF.

This clonotype was seen a few times. This rearrangement joins TRBV5-5 to TRBJ2-4; 11 bases align to TRBD2. After removal of 5 bases from V and 6 bases from J, the junction contained 4 bases not matched to a gene. The CDR3 has 14 residues. In germline, CDR1 is SGHKS, CDR2 YYEKEE (reference sequence). The CDR3 spells CASRPTSGRNIQYF. CDR3 DNA sequence: TGTGCCAGCAGGCCTACTAGCGGGAGAAACATTCAGTACTTC.